This T cell receptor beta chain is drawn from a study of cytomegalovirus exposure and HLA in healthy donors. General observations from the study: In a later analysis, DRB1 alleles had the most associated TCRs; HLA-C alleles the fewest.

To note about this clone: Its antigen is unidentified.

Primers included in the PCR were 60 Vbeta and 13 Jbeta primers. Sequencing was performed with immunoSEQ multiplex PCR; in TCRdb, only in-frame clones are kept and a portion is missing. Of 150,000 or so clones in the sample, more than 70% are singletons; the top ten hold 11%. V dropped 6 bases and J dropped 8 bases, with 19 bases sitting between them. CDR3 length: 15 amino acids. The germline V gene has CDR1 MNHNY and CDR2 SVGAGI (reference sequence). This clonotype was obtained from a man aged 18 to 29 in good health and CMV-seropositive. This chain uses TRBV6-6 with TRBJ1-4; possible D gene TRBD1, 5 bases. The sample consisted of PBMCs. This CDR3 is CASSPGGPGAEKLFF. CDR3 DNA sequence: TGTGCCAGCAGCCCGGGGGGTCCCGGAGCAGAAAAACTGTTTTTT.